A selection of T cell receptor beta chains follows, all from one sample in a study of blood T cell repertoires in COVID-19. The method was immunoSEQ multiplex PCR; TCRdb's version includes in-frame clones alone and lacks a portion of them. The sample yields roughly 120,000 clones, about two thirds seen once. The sample consisted of peripheral blood. Every receptor here comes from a human donor with acute or convalescent COVID-19. The donor label of this sample is uncertain. Each CDR3 is given with its conserved first and last residue. The order of the fields is J gene, V gene, D gene, clone size, CDR3 DNA, CDR3 protein. D genes are given only for firm matches. The size of a clone is reported for some rows only, either as once, few or many, or as a class for expanded clones.

J gene: TRBJ1-1; V gene: TRBV18; D gene: NA; clone size: NA; CDR3 DNA: TGTGCCAGCTCACTCGCCGGCGGGGGGATTAATACTGAAGCTTTCTTT; CDR3 protein: CASSLAGGGINTEAFF
J gene: TRBJ2-2; V gene: TRBV3-1/TRBV3-2; D gene: TRBD1; clone size: once; CDR3 DNA: TGTGCCAGCAGCCCGACAGGGCGGGCCACCGGGGAGCTGTTTTTT; CDR3 protein: CASSPTGRATGELFF
J gene: TRBJ2-2; V gene: TRBV5-1; D gene: TRBD2; clone size: NA; CDR3 DNA: TGCGCCAGCAGCCCCGTCCAAAGCGGGGGGGCACGCGGGGAGCTGTTTTTT; CDR3 protein: CASSPVQSGGARGELFF
J gene: TRBJ1-1; V gene: TRBV7-9; D gene: NA; clone size: NA; CDR3 DNA: TGTGCCAGCAGCTTGGAGCCGGGCACTGAAGCTTTCTTT; CDR3 protein: CASSLEPGTEAFF
J gene: TRBJ1-2; V gene: TRBV14; D gene: NA; clone size: few; CDR3 DNA: TGTGCCAGCAGCCAATCCAGGGGCTATGGCTACACCTTC; CDR3 protein: CASSQSRGYGYTF
J gene: TRBJ2-3; V gene: TRBV5-1; D gene: NA; clone size: NA; CDR3 DNA: TGCGCCAGCAGCTCGCCTAAGGGGCCCACAGATACGCAGTATTTT; CDR3 protein: CASSSPKGPTDTQYF
J gene: TRBJ1-1; V gene: TRBV30; D gene: TRBD1; clone size: NA; CDR3 DNA: TGTGCCTGGAGTGTACTGGGACAGGGTAGGACTGAAGCTTTCTTT; CDR3 protein: CAWSVLGQGRTEAFF
J gene: TRBJ2-2; V gene: TRBV28; D gene: TRBD1; clone size: few; CDR3 DNA: TGTGCCAGCAGTCCGCACAGGGGGGCCGGGGAGCTGTTTTTT; CDR3 protein: CASSPHRGAGELFF
J gene: TRBJ1-2; V gene: TRBV15; D gene: TRBD1; clone size: NA; CDR3 DNA: TGTGCCACCAGCAGAGATAAGGGGGCGGGAGGCTACACCTTC; CDR3 protein: CATSRDKGAGGYTF
J gene: TRBJ2-7; V gene: TRBV4-2; D gene: NA; clone size: NA; CDR3 DNA: TGTGCCAGCAGCAAGACATTCGGGACTTATGACGAGCAGTACTTC; CDR3 protein: CASSKTFGTYDEQYF
J gene: TRBJ1-1; V gene: TRBV11-2; D gene: TRBD1; clone size: NA; CDR3 DNA: TGTGCCAGCAGCCCGAGACAGGGGTTGAACACTGAAGCTTTCTTT; CDR3 protein: CASSPRQGLNTEAFF
J gene: TRBJ2-5; V gene: TRBV4-2; D gene: NA; clone size: few; CDR3 DNA: TGTGCCAGCAGCCTCTCAACCGAGGAGACCCAGTACTTC; CDR3 protein: CASSLSTEETQYF
J gene: TRBJ2-1; V gene: TRBV7-9; D gene: TRBD1; clone size: NA; CDR3 DNA: TGTGCCAGCAGCGAGGACAGGGGCAGCTACAATGAGCAGTTCTTC; CDR3 protein: CASSEDRGSYNEQFF
J gene: TRBJ1-1; V gene: TRBV6-6; D gene: NA; clone size: once; CDR3 DNA: TGTGCCAGCAGTCCACGACAGACTGAAGCTTTCTTT; CDR3 protein: CASSPRQTEAFF
J gene: TRBJ2-7; V gene: TRBV5-1; D gene: NA; clone size: NA; CDR3 DNA: TGCGCCAGCAGCTTGGTTCCTCAGGGTTCAAACTACGAGCAGTACTTC; CDR3 protein: CASSLVPQGSNYEQYF
J gene: TRBJ1-5; V gene: TRBV15; D gene: TRBD1; clone size: NA; CDR3 DNA: TGTGCCACCAGCAGACCTGACAGGGTAAATCAGCCCCAGCATTTT; CDR3 protein: CATSRPDRVNQPQHF
J gene: TRBJ2-3; V gene: TRBV19; D gene: NA; clone size: few; CDR3 DNA: TGTGCCAGTAGTATAGTAGGCACAGATACGCAGTATTTT; CDR3 protein: CASSIVGTDTQYF
J gene: TRBJ1-5; V gene: TRBV6-2/TRBV6-3; D gene: NA; clone size: NA; CDR3 DNA: TGTGCCAGCAGTTACGTGCAGGGGAATCAGCCCCAGCATTTT; CDR3 protein: CASSYVQGNQPQHF
J gene: TRBJ2-5; V gene: TRBV5-1; D gene: NA; clone size: NA; CDR3 DNA: TGCGCCAGCAGCTTGGGTCTACAAGAGACCCAGTACTTC; CDR3 protein: CASSLGLQETQYF
J gene: TRBJ1-5; V gene: TRBV6-2/TRBV6-3; D gene: NA; clone size: NA; CDR3 DNA: TGTGCCAGCAGCCACACAGGGAATGGCAATCAGCCCCAGCATTTT; CDR3 protein: CASSHTGNGNQPQHF
J gene: TRBJ2-5; V gene: TRBV11-3; D gene: TRBD2; clone size: once; CDR3 DNA: TGTGCCAGCAGCAAGGGACTAGCGGGGACAAAAGAGACCCAGTACTTC; CDR3 protein: CASSKGLAGTKETQYF
J gene: TRBJ1-3; V gene: TRBV5-1; D gene: NA; clone size: NA; CDR3 DNA: TGCGCCAGCAGCTTGACAGCCGGCTCTGGAAACACCATATATTTT; CDR3 protein: CASSLTAGSGNTIYF
J gene: TRBJ2-3; V gene: TRBV7-9; D gene: TRBD2; clone size: few; CDR3 DNA: TGTGCCAGCAGCTTGACTAGCGAGGCAGATACGCAGTATTTT; CDR3 protein: CASSLTSEADTQYF
J gene: TRBJ1-6; V gene: TRBV5-5; D gene: NA; clone size: NA; CDR3 DNA: TGTGCCAGCAGCTTGGGTGGCGGTTCACCCCTCCACTTT; CDR3 protein: CASSLGGGSPLHF
J gene: TRBJ1-1; V gene: TRBV7-8; D gene: NA; clone size: once; CDR3 DNA: TGTGCCAGCACCAGGGGCAGGGTGAACACTGAAGCTTTCTTT; CDR3 protein: CASTRGRVNTEAFF
J gene: TRBJ2-1; V gene: TRBV7-9; D gene: NA; clone size: NA; CDR3 DNA: TGTGCCAGCTCGAACCGGGACTTAGGGCAGTTCTTC; CDR3 protein: CASSNRDLGQFF
J gene: TRBJ1-2; V gene: TRBV2; D gene: NA; clone size: NA; CDR3 DNA: TGTGCCAGCAGCTTACAGGTTAGAGATGGCTACACCTTC; CDR3 protein: CASSLQVRDGYTF
J gene: TRBJ2-2; V gene: TRBV6-5; D gene: NA; clone size: NA; CDR3 DNA: TGTGCCAGCAGTCCTAGAGGTGTGAACACCGGGGAGCTGTTTTTT; CDR3 protein: CASSPRGVNTGELFF
J gene: TRBJ2-3; V gene: TRBV5-1; D gene: TRBD1; clone size: NA; CDR3 DNA: TGCGCCAGCAGCCCCGGGACAGGGTTTAATTCTGAGGATACGCAGTATTTT; CDR3 protein: CASSPGTGFNSEDTQYF
J gene: TRBJ1-5; V gene: TRBV30; D gene: NA; clone size: NA; CDR3 DNA: TGTGCCTGGAGTCAGGACACAACCATAGGGAATCAGCCCCAGCATTTT; CDR3 protein: CAWSQDTTIGNQPQHF
J gene: TRBJ2-7; V gene: TRBV6-5; D gene: NA; clone size: NA; CDR3 DNA: TGTGCCAGCAGTCTTACTAGCTCCTACGAGCAGTACTTC; CDR3 protein: CASSLTSSYEQYF
J gene: TRBJ1-1; V gene: TRBV29-1; D gene: NA; clone size: NA; CDR3 DNA: TGCAGCGTTATTCATAGTACTGAAGCTTTCTTT; CDR3 protein: CSVIHSTEAFF
J gene: TRBJ2-2; V gene: TRBV2; D gene: TRBD1; clone size: NA; CDR3 DNA: TGTGCCAGCAGGGGACAGGGGACCGGGGAGCTGTTTTTT; CDR3 protein: CASRGQGTGELFF
J gene: TRBJ2-1; V gene: TRBV18; D gene: TRBD2; clone size: few; CDR3 DNA: TGTGCCAGCTCACCCCTCCAAGGAGCGGGGGGGCGGAATGAGCAGTTCTTC; CDR3 protein: CASSPLQGAGGRNEQFF
J gene: TRBJ2-7; V gene: TRBV14; D gene: NA; clone size: few; CDR3 DNA: TGTGCCAGCAGCCAAGATCGGACTAAAAACCGCGAGCAGTACTTC; CDR3 protein: CASSQDRTKNREQYF
J gene: TRBJ2-7; V gene: TRBV24-1; D gene: NA; clone size: NA; CDR3 DNA: TGTGCCACCAGCGACCCTGGGAGAACCTACGAGCAGTACTTC; CDR3 protein: CATSDPGRTYEQYF
J gene: TRBJ2-1; V gene: TRBV13; D gene: TRBD1; clone size: once; CDR3 DNA: TGTGCCAGCAGCCCCCCCGGGACAGGGGACTACAATGAGCAGTTCTTC; CDR3 protein: CASSPPGTGDYNEQFF
J gene: TRBJ2-5; V gene: TRBV5-1; D gene: NA; clone size: few; CDR3 DNA: TGCGCCAGCAGCCCACAGGGAGGGCAAGAGACCCAGTACTTC; CDR3 protein: CASSPQGGQETQYF
J gene: TRBJ2-6; V gene: TRBV27; D gene: NA; clone size: NA; CDR3 DNA: TGTGCCAGCAGCGGGACAATGGCTGGGGCCAACGTCCTGACTTTC; CDR3 protein: CASSGTMAGANVLTF
J gene: TRBJ2-1; V gene: TRBV9; D gene: NA; clone size: NA; CDR3 DNA: TGTGCCAGCAGCGTCCCAAACAATGAGCAGTTCTTC; CDR3 protein: CASSVPNNEQFF
J gene: TRBJ1-2; V gene: TRBV7-8; D gene: NA; clone size: few; CDR3 DNA: TGTGCCAGCAGCCCTCTCACAGGGAATGGCTACACCTTC; CDR3 protein: CASSPLTGNGYTF
J gene: TRBJ1-2; V gene: TRBV24-1; D gene: NA; clone size: few; CDR3 DNA: TGTGCCACCGGCGGGGGGTCCTATGGCTACACCTTC; CDR3 protein: CATGGGSYGYTF
J gene: TRBJ2-7; V gene: TRBV7-9; D gene: TRBD2; clone size: NA; CDR3 DNA: TGTGCCAGCTCAGAGGGACTAGCGGGCTACGAGCAGTACTTC; CDR3 protein: CASSEGLAGYEQYF
J gene: TRBJ2-3; V gene: TRBV20-1; D gene: NA; clone size: NA; CDR3 DNA: TGCAGTGCTAGTTCGGGGGTTAGCACAGATACGCAGTATTTT; CDR3 protein: CSASSGVSTDTQYF
J gene: TRBJ1-5; V gene: TRBV6-5; D gene: NA; clone size: NA; CDR3 DNA: TGTGCCAGCAGTTACGAACGGTCCGATCAGCCCCAGCATTTT; CDR3 protein: CASSYERSDQPQHF
J gene: TRBJ1-3; V gene: TRBV18; D gene: TRBD1; clone size: once; CDR3 DNA: TGTGCCAGCTCACGGGACAGGGAAAGCTCTGGAAACACCATATATTTT; CDR3 protein: CASSRDRESSGNTIYF
J gene: TRBJ2-1; V gene: TRBV18; D gene: NA; clone size: NA; CDR3 DNA: TGTGCCAGCTCACCGGCAGCCTACAATGAGCAGTTCTTC; CDR3 protein: CASSPAAYNEQFF
J gene: TRBJ1-1; V gene: TRBV6-6; D gene: TRBD1; clone size: NA; CDR3 DNA: TGTGCCAGCAGCTCCGACAGGGAAGGGGTGAACACTGAAGCTTTCTTT; CDR3 protein: CASSSDREGVNTEAFF
J gene: TRBJ2-7; V gene: TRBV30; D gene: TRBD1; clone size: NA; CDR3 DNA: TGTGCCTGGAGTCCCCGGGACAGGGGCTTCTCCTACGAGCAGTACTTC; CDR3 protein: CAWSPRDRGFSYEQYF
J gene: TRBJ2-3; V gene: TRBV30; D gene: TRBD1; clone size: NA; CDR3 DNA: TGTGCCTGGAGTGTAGGACAGGGGGGACGCACAGATACGCAGTATTTT; CDR3 protein: CAWSVGQGGRTDTQYF
J gene: TRBJ1-2; V gene: TRBV28; D gene: NA; clone size: NA; CDR3 DNA: TGTGCCAGCAGTTTAGGGGGGTTGGGCTACACCTTC; CDR3 protein: CASSLGGLGYTF
J gene: TRBJ2-3; V gene: TRBV19; D gene: TRBD1; clone size: NA; CDR3 DNA: TGTGCCAGTCGAACAGGGGGCAAGGATACGCAGTATTTT; CDR3 protein: CASRTGGKDTQYF
J gene: TRBJ2-1; V gene: TRBV11-2; D gene: NA; clone size: once; CDR3 DNA: TGTGCCAGCAGCTTAACGACTCAAGGGGGGGCGGCGCAGTTCTTC; CDR3 protein: CASSLTTQGGAAQFF
J gene: TRBJ2-5; V gene: TRBV2; D gene: TRBD1; clone size: NA; CDR3 DNA: TGTGCCAGCAGCGACAGGGGTGAGACCCAGTACTTC; CDR3 protein: CASSDRGETQYF